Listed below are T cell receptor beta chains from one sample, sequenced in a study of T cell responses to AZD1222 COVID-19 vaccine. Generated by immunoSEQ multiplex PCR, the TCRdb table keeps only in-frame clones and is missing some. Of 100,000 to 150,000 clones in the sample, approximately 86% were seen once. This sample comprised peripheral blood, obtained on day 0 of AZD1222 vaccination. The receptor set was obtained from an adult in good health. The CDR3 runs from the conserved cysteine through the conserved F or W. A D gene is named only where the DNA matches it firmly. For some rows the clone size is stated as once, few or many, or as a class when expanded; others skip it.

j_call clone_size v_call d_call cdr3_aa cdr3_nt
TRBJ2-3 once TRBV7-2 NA CASSSSTGSTDTQYF TGTGCCAGCAGCTCATCGACGGGCAGCACAGATACGCAGTATTTT
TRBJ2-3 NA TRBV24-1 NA CATSDPGQLTDTQYF TGTGCCACCAGTGACCCTGGACAACTCACAGATACGCAGTATTTT
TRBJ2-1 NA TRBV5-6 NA CASSLSGRVKQFF TGTGCCAGCAGCTTGTCGGGCAGGGTCAAGCAGTTCTTC
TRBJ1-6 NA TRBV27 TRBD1 CASRPIRDRNSPLHF TGTGCCAGCAGGCCTATCCGGGACAGAAATTCACCCCTCCACTTT
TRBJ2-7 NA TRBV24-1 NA CATSDGTYEQYF TGTGCCACCAGTGATGGAACCTACGAGCAGTACTTC
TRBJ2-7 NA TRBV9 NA CASSGSPGFSYEQYF TGTGCCAGCAGCGGGTCTCCGGGGTTCTCCTACGAGCAGTACTTC
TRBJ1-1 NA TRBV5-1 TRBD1 CASSTQPQGENTEAFF TGCGCCAGCAGCACCCAACCCCAGGGGGAGAACACTGAAGCTTTCTTT
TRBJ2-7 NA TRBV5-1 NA CASSLAGHNGGAVYEQYF TGCGCCAGCAGCTTGGCTGGACATAATGGTGGAGCGGTCTACGAGCAGTACTTC
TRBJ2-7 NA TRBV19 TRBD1 CASKGQGYGEQYF TGTGCCAGTAAAGGACAGGGCTACGGTGAGCAGTACTTC
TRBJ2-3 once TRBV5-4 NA CASSPFSGPVTDTQYF TGTGCCAGCAGCCCCTTCTCGGGGCCAGTCACAGATACGCAGTATTTT
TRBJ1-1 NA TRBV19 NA CASSIATLNTEAFF TGTGCCAGTAGTATAGCTACCTTGAACACTGAAGCTTTCTTT
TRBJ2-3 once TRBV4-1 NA CASSQDRETDTQYF TGCGCCAGCAGCCAAGATCGTGAGACAGATACGCAGTATTTT
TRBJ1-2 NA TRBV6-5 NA CASRTASRSDGYTF TGTGCCAGCAGAACTGCCTCACGATCCGATGGCTACACCTTC
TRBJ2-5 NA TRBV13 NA CASSLDHQETQYF TGTGCCAGCAGCTTAGACCACCAAGAGACCCAGTACTTC
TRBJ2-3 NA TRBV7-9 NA CASSSTSGGPSTDTQYF TGTGCCAGCAGCTCCACCTCCGGGGGACCTAGCACAGATACGCAGTATTTT
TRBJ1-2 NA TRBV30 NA CAWSSALVSGYGYTF TGTGCCTGGAGTAGCGCTTTGGTTTCGGGCTATGGCTACACCTTC
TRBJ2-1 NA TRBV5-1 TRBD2 CASSLTSDSYNEQFF TGCGCCAGCAGCCTCACTAGCGACTCCTACAATGAGCAGTTCTTC
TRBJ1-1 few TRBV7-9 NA CASSFTTEAFF TGTGCCAGCAGCTTCACCACTGAAGCTTTCTTT
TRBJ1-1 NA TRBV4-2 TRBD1 CASSPRSQGASMNTEAFF TGTGCCAGCAGCCCCCGATCGCAGGGGGCCTCGATGAACACTGAAGCTTTCTTT
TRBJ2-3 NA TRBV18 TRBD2 CASSPSGGASADTQYF TGTGCCAGCTCACCTAGCGGGGGGGCCTCCGCAGATACGCAGTATTTT
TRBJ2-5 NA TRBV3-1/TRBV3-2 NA CASRTQETQYF TGTGCCAGCAGGACTCAAGAGACCCAGTACTTC
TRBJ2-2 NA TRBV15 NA CATSRDRGNTGELFF TGTGCCACCAGCAGAGATCGGGGAAACACCGGGGAGCTGTTTTTT
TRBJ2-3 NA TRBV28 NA CVPWGDTQYF TGTGTCCCATGGGGGGATACGCAGTATTTT
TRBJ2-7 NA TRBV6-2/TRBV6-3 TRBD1 CASSSVTGVYEQYF TGTGCCAGCAGTTCAGTGACAGGGGTCTACGAGCAGTACTTC
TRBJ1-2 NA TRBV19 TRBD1 CASSMGTEVPYGYTF TGTGCCAGTAGTATGGGGACAGAGGTTCCCTATGGCTACACCTTC
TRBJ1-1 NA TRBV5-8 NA CASSLDLRQMNTEAFF TGTGCCAGCAGCTTGGACCTTCGGCAGATGAACACTGAAGCTTTCTTT
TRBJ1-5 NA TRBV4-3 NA CASSQDLAGSQPQHF TGCGCCAGCAGCCAAGATTTGGCAGGGAGTCAGCCCCAGCATTTT
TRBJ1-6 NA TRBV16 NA CASSFETGHNSPLHF TGTGCCAGCAGCTTCGAGACGGGGCACAATTCACCCCTCCACTTT
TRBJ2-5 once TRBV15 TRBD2 CATSRGAGANQETQYF TGTGCCACCAGCAGAGGAGCGGGGGCGAACCAAGAGACCCAGTACTTC
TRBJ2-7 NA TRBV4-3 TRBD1 CASSQGPGTVYEQYF TGCGCCAGCAGCCAAGGCCCCGGGACAGTCTACGAGCAGTACTTC
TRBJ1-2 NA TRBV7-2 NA CASSFSQIEGYTF TGTGCCAGCAGCTTCTCCCAAATAGAGGGCTACACCTTC
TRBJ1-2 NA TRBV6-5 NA CASSYRGGGGNYGYTF TGTGCCAGCAGTTACCGTGGGGGTGGGGGTAACTATGGCTACACCTTC